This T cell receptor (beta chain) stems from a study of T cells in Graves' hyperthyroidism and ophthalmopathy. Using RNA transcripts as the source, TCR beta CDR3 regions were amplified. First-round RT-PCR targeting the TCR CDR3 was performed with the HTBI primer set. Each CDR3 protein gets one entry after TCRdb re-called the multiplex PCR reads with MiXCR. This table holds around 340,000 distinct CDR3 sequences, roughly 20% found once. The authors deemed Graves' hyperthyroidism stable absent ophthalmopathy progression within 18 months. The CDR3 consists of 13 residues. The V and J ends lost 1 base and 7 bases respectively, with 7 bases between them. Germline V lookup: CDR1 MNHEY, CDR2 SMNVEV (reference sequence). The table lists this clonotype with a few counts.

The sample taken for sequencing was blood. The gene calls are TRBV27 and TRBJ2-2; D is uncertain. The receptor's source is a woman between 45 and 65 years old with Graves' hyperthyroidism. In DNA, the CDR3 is TGTGCCAGCAGTTTATGGGGTAACGGGGAGCTGTTTTTT. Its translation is CASSLWGNGELFF.